The clone carrying this TCR beta chain was seen more than once but under ten times. Its antigen is unknown. V was clipped by 10 bases and J by 9 bases, with 23 bases between them. Germline V CDR1 and CDR2: MDHEN, SYDVKM. The length of the CDR3 is 14 residues. This record comes from a study of T cells in Graves' hyperthyroidism and ophthalmopathy. On the study more broadly: Peripheral blood specimens were obtained at initial diagnosis, prior to any treatment.

Overall study findings and caveats: Ophthalmopathy was told apart from stable hyperthyroidism by a 13 V-J model.

Amplification of TCR beta CDR3 regions used RNA as the template. A set of HTBI primers served as the primers for a first-round RT-PCR of the TCR CDR3. A single record per CDR3 protein comes from TCRdb applying MiXCR to the multiplex PCR reads. The sample has hundreds of thousands of distinct CDR3 sequences, 20% seen once; the top ten hold about half. This clonotype originated in a middle-aged man with Graves' ophthalmopathy. Sequenced material: blood. This chain uses TRBV28 with TRBJ2-3, with D perhaps given as TRBD1 or TRBD2 (5 bases each). This CDR3 reads CATTGTELRETQYF. In DNA form, the CDR3 reads TGTGCCACGACCGGGACGGAGCTACGAGAGACGCAGTATTTT. Based on the CDR3 plus reference TRBV28 and TRBJ2-3, the full variable domain is DVKVTQSSRYLVKRTGEKVFLECVQDMDHENMFWYRQDPGLGLRLIYFSYDVKMKEKGDIPEGYSVSREKKERFSLILESASTNQTSMYLCATTGTELRETQYFGPGTRLTVL.